A single TCR beta chain is shown here with its context. This CDR3 has 10 residues. Looked up from germline, CDR1 is MNHEY and CDR2 is SVGAGI. This entry comes from a study of blood T cell repertoires in COVID-19. Those who participated ranged in age from 18 to 89 years and resided in around 22 US areas. Per the original methods: Estimates of nucleated cell counts were drawn from the amplification of reference gene primers. Method: immunoSEQ multiplex PCR; TCRdb's copy keeps in-frame clones and lacks some. D and trimming come from the DNA, and the V and J calls and clone size come from that table. The table records some 130,000 clones, 65% to 90% of them present only once.

The TCR was taken from a woman aged 45-65 years who had recovered from COVID-19. The chain combines TRBV6-5 with TRBJ1-2, with D tentatively TRBD1 (5 bases). Sample: PBMCs or T cells enriched from blood (not recorded which). The CDR3, as DNA: TGTGCTTCGGGGGATTATGGCTACACCTTC. This codes for CASGDYGYTF.